These 12 T cell receptor beta chains share one sample of origin, sequenced in a study of T cells in women clearing cervical HPV infection. Sequenced by immunoSEQ multiplex PCR; TCRdb stores in-frame clones only, minus some. This table lists about 30,000 clones. Sequencing was done on a sample of blood buffy coat. The receptors stem from a woman aged 18-69 years with a cervical HPV16 infection that either progressed to CIN3+ or cleared (not recorded which).

Turning to this clone: The read stops 3 residues short of the end of the CDR3; the missing end is completed from the germline J gene. This chain uses TRBV7-2 with TRBJ2-7; the match to TRBD2 covers 9 bases. CDR1 is SGHTA, CDR2 FQGNSA, per germline. The trim removed 3 bases at V and 2 bases at J, leaving 5 bases unmatched. The length of the CDR3 is 15 residues. CDR3 DNA, as far as it was read: TGTGCCAGCAGCTTTAGCGGGGGCAACACCTACGAG. Translation gives CASSFSGGNTYE. The CDR3 in full is CASSFSGGNTYEQYF.

Of note for this clone: One junction end disagrees with the germline gene, perhaps due to a read error. The sequence runs out 3 residues before the end of the CDR3; the remainder is reconstructed from the germline J gene. The chain has TRBV29-1 and TRBJ1-1; D is unclear. The CDR3 has 13 residues. Germline CDR1 is SQVTM and CDR2 is ANQGSEA. The part of the CDR3 DNA that was read is TGCAGCGTCGAAGGGCTAAGCGGCACTGAA. Translation gives CSVEGLSGTE. The whole CDR3 sequence is CSVEGLSGTEAFF. Combining the CDR3 with reference TRBV29-1 and TRBJ1-1 gives the whole variable domain SAVISQKPSRDICQRGTSLTIQCQVDSQVTMMFWYRQQPGQSLTLIATANQGSEATYESGFVIDKFPISRPNLTFSTLTVSNMSPEDSSIYLCSVEGLSGTEAFFGQGTRLTVV.

Concerning this clone itself: The read ends 3 residues shy of where the CDR3 ends; the end is completed using the germline J gene. The chain has TRBV14 and TRBJ2-6; no clear D. V was shortened by 5 bases and J by 0 bases, with 5 bases between the two germline ends. The CDR3 extends over 14 amino acids. CDR1 and CDR2 from the germline V gene are SGHDN and FVKESK. Incomplete CDR3 DNA: TGTGCCAGCAGCTCCAGCTCTGGGGCCAACGTC. Protein sequence: CASSSSSGANV. The complete CDR3 sequence is CASSSSSGANVLTF.

Comment on this clone: From the germline J gene comes the end of the CDR3, since the read stops 3 residues before it. This specimen includes other DNA sequences encoding the same CDR3. The chain is built from TRBV5-6 and TRBJ1-6; TRBD1 matches 7 bases. Per germline, CDR1 SGHDT and CDR2 YYEEEE. The CDR3 totals 14 residues. Trimming removed 4 bases from V and 10 bases from J; junction bases left unmatched: 8. CDR3 DNA (partial): TGTGCCAGCAGCATAACAGGGGTCGAGTCACCC. Translated: CASSITGVESP. The complete CDR3 protein is CASSITGVESPLHF.

To note about this clone: The CDR3 goes on 3 residues after the read ends, and that part is filled in from the germline J gene. The V gene is TRBV7-6, the J gene TRBJ2-3; 9 bases map to TRBD1. V was pared by 1 base and J by 8 bases, with 10 bases of the junction left unmatched. The CDR3 consists of 16 residues. The germline CDR1 and CDR2 sequences are SGHVS and FNYEAQ. The CDR3 DNA, read in part, is TGTGCCAGCAGCTTAGGGGGACAGGGCCACCAGGGTACG. Translation gives CASSLGGQGHQGT. Given in full, the CDR3 is CASSLGGQGHQGTQYF.

Remarks on this clone: The read terminates 3 residues before the CDR3 end, so the remaining end is supplied by the germline J gene. The J gene is TRBJ1-2, the V gene TRBV20-1, with D perhaps TRBD1 (6 bases). There are 14 residues in the CDR3. V dropped 0 bases and J dropped 2 bases, with 10 bases sitting between them. CDR1 and CDR2 from the germline V gene are DFQATT and SNEGSKA (reference sequence). The sequenced CDR3 bases are TGCAGTGCTAGAGATTTTCAGGGGAACTATGGC. It translates to CSARDFQGNYG. The entire CDR3 reads CSARDFQGNYGYTF.

CDR3 protein: CASSLKGGEIQPQHF. The CDR3 DNA, read in part, is TGTGCCAGCAGCTTAAAAGGGGGCGAGATCCAGCCC. The V gene is TRBV7-8, the J gene TRBJ1-5, with TRBD1 identical over 7 bases. Read sequence stops 3 residues before the CDR3 end, and the germline J gene provides the missing end. Trimming removed 2 bases from V and 7 bases from J; junction bases left unmatched: 8. Germline V gene lookup returns CDR1 SGHVS and CDR2 FQNEAQ. This CDR3 spans 15 amino acids.

Notes on this clone: Sequencing ends 3 residues short of the CDR3 end; the germline J gene provides the rest. This chain joins TRBV7-2 and TRBJ2-7, with 9 positions matching TRBD2. The CDR3 runs to 16 residues. The V gene end was trimmed by 4 bases and the J gene end by 1 base; junction bases not matched to a gene: 8. CDR1 and CDR2 (germline): SGHTA, FQGNSA. The CDR3 spells CASSSASGGPSYEQYF. CDR3 DNA, as far as it was read: TGTGCCAGCAGCTCAGCAAGCGGGGGGCCTTCCTACGAG.

With respect to this clone: The sequence runs out 3 residues before the end of the CDR3; the remainder is reconstructed from the germline J gene. The genes are TRBV7-2 and TRBJ2-1; D remains ambiguous. Per germline, CDR1 SGHTA and CDR2 FQGNSA. The CDR3 sequence is 15 residues long. V lost 3 bases, J lost 3 bases, and 12 bases lay in between. The CDR3: CASSFSGSSYNEQFF. The sequenced CDR3 bases are TGTGCCAGCAGCTTTAGTGGGTCTAGCTACAATGAG.

As for this clone: The read gets to within 3 residues of the CDR3 end, and the germline J gene fills in the rest. The V call is TRBV5-1, the J call TRBJ2-7, with 10 positions matching TRBD2. Unmatched junction bases numbered 6, after V lost 0 bases and J lost 6 bases. The CDR3 spans 15 residues. Germline lookup yields CDR1 SGHRS and CDR2 YFSETQ. CDR3 sequence reads: CASSLGSSGGSEQYF. The CDR3 bases that were read are TGCGCCAGCAGCTTGGGTTCTAGCGGGGGTAGCGAG.

The CDR3 reads CASSRTGLDEKLFF. The DNA read from the CDR3 is TGTGCCAGCAGCAGGACAGGGTTGGACGAAAAA. The rearrangement uses TRBV5-5 and TRBJ1-4; TRBD1 agrees at 8 bases. The read falls 3 residues short of the CDR3 end, and the missing part is taken from the germline J gene. Looked up from germline, CDR1 is SGHKS and CDR2 is YYEKEE (reference sequence). V trimming: 4 bases; J trimming: 8 bases; junction bases outside the gene matches: 7. The CDR3 is made up of 14 amino acids.

In regard to this clone: Read data end 3 residues before the CDR3 end; the end is taken from the germline J gene. The genes are TRBV7-7 and TRBJ2-7, with D possibly TRBD2 on 6 matching bases. The CDR3 is made up of 14 amino acids. Germline CDR1 and CDR2: SSHAT and FNYEAQ (reference sequence). The CDR3 protein is CASVRAGRQLEQYF. CDR3 DNA, as far as it was read: TGTGCTAGCGTTAGGGCAGGGAGGCAGCTCGAG.